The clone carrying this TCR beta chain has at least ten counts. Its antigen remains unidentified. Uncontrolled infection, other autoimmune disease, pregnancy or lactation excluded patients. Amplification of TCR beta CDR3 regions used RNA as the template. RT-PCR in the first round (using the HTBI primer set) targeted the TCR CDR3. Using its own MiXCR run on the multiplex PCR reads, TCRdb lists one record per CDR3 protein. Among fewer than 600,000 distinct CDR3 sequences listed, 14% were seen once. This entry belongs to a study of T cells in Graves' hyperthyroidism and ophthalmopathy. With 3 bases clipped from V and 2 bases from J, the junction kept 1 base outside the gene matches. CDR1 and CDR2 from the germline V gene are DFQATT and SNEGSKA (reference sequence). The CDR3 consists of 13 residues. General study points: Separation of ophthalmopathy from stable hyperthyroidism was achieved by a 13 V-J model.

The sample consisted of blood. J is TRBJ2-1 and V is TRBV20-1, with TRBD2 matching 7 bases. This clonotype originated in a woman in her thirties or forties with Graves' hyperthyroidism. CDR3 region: CSARREPYNEQFF. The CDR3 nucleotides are TGCAGTGCTAGGCGGGAGCCCTACAATGAGCAGTTCTTC.